Below are 18 T cell receptor beta chains sequenced from a single sample in a study of post-analysis software for immune sequencing data. Findings and limits, study-wide: Controls showed lower frequencies than patients for several TRBV segments, and TRBV5-6, TRBV5-1 and TRBV20-1 were among these.

For these TCRs, the target antigens are not known. Unique-molecular-identifier-tagged TCR beta cDNA libraries were used. Each CDR3 protein gets one entry after TCRdb re-called the PCR reads with MiXCR. This sample has hundreds of thousands of distinct CDR3 sequences; roughly 30% occur once, and the top ten carry around 0.55%. Sequences were obtained from blood. Every receptor here comes from a girl aged 10 to 17 with multiple sclerosis.

The V call is TRBV7-9, the J call TRBJ2-1; either TRBD1 or TRBD2 may fit D (5 bases each). The CDR3 has 17 residues. The ends were cut back, 6 bases at V and 8 bases at J, with 26 bases in the middle. Per the germline V gene, CDR1 is SEHNR and CDR2 is FQNEAQ (reference sequence). The CDR3 nucleotides read TGTGCCAGCAGACAACCCCCGGGACGGACGACTGGGGATGAGCAGTTCTTC. Amino acid sequence: CASRQPPGRTTGDEQFF. Filled out from reference TRBV7-9 and TRBJ2-1, the complete variable domain reads DTGVSQNPRHKITKRGQNVTFRCDPISEHNRLYWYRQTLGQGPEFLTYFQNEAQLEKSRLLSDRFSAERPKGSFSTLEIQRTEQGDSAMYLCASRQPPGRTTGDEQFFGPGTRLTVL.

There are a few counts of this clonotype. The rearrangement links TRBV29-1 to TRBJ2-3, with 7 bases identical to TRBD1. The germline V gene encodes CDR1 SQVTM and CDR2 ANQGSEA. The CDR3 contains 15 residues. The V and J ends lost 7 bases and 0 bases, in that order; junction bases with no gene match: 10. DNA for the CDR3: TGCAGCGCCCTAGACAGGGCCCTTAGCACAGATACGCAGTATTTT. Encoded protein: CSALDRALSTDTQYF.

The sample holds a few counts of this clonotype. V usage is TRBV5-1 and J usage is TRBJ2-6; D is undetermined. From germline, CDR1 is SGHRS and CDR2 YFSETQ. V lost 7 bases and J 4 bases, leaving 15 bases between the germline ends. The CDR3 length is 15 residues. The chain's CDR3 is CASALQTAGANVLTF. The CDR3 DNA reads TGCGCCAGCGCTCTGCAGACCGCAGGGGCCAACGTCCTGACTTTC.

This clonotype was detected only a few times. The chain is built from TRBV5-1 and TRBJ2-7; 14 bases map to TRBD2. This CDR3 contains 15 residues. Germline-derived CDR1 and CDR2 are SGHRS and YFSETQ. Trimming cost V 2 bases and J 3 bases; bases outside gene matches: 1. CDR3: CASSFGTSGSYEQYF. The CDR3 bases are TGCGCCAGCAGCTTTGGGACTAGCGGGAGCTACGAGCAGTACTTC. The variable domain in full, completed from reference TRBV5-1 and TRBJ2-7, reads KAGVTQTPRYLIKTRGQQVTLSCSPISGHRSVSWYQQTPGQGLQFLFEYFSETQRNKGNFPGRFSGRQFSNSRSEMNVSTLELGDSALYLCASSFGTSGSYEQYFGPGTRLTVT.

This clonotype has only a few counts. V usage is TRBV6-1 and J usage is TRBJ2-3; 11 bases agree with TRBD2. V lost 6 bases and J lost 5; bases outside the gene matches: 10. Per germline, CDR1 MNHNS and CDR2 SASEGT. This CDR3 comprises 16 residues. CDR3 amino acids: CASRPTSGAPGDTQYF. The CDR3, as DNA: TGTGCCAGCAGACCGACTAGCGGGGCCCCCGGAGATACGCAGTATTTT.

The chain uses TRBV20-1 and TRBJ1-5; D is perhaps TRBD1 (5 bases). The length of the CDR3 is 15 residues. Trimming took 5 bases from V and 3 from J, leaving 17 bases between them. Germline lookup yields CDR1 DFQATT and CDR2 SNEGSKA (reference sequence). CDR3 DNA sequence: TGCAGTGCTGAAAAAGACAGCCGGTCCAATCAGCCCCAGCATTTT. Its translation is CSAEKDSRSNQPQHF.

The chain carries TRBV6-5 and TRBJ2-3, with D maybe TRBD2 (5 bases). The germline V gene has CDR1 MNHEY and CDR2 SVGAGI. The V end lost 3 bases, the J end lost 8 bases, and 15 bases lay between the germline ends. This CDR3 is 14 amino acids long. The chain's CDR3 is CASSYHEGAGTQYF. The CDR3 region has the DNA TGTGCCAGCAGTTATCATGAGGGAGCAGGTACGCAGTATTTT.

V usage is TRBV20-1 and J usage is TRBJ2-7, with D perhaps TRBD1 (5 bases). The V and J ends lost 3 bases and 3 bases respectively, with 12 bases between them. CDR1 is DFQATT, CDR2 SNEGSKA, per germline (reference sequence). The CDR3 runs to 13 residues. The CDR3 nucleotides are TGCAGTGCTAGTGGGGCCGGAAACTACGAGCAGTACTTC. This sequence encodes CSASGAGNYEQYF.

Concerning this clonotype itself: At one end, the junction sequence differs from germline, possibly due to a read error. The V and J genes are TRBV15 and TRBJ1-5; no clear D. The CDR3 is 14 residues long. The germline gives CDR1 LNHNV, CDR2 YYDKDF (reference sequence). The CDR3 DNA follows: TGTGCCACCAGCAGTCGGCAGAACAATCACCCCCAGCATTTT. Its translation: CATSSRQNNHPQHF.

This chain uses TRBV6-5 with TRBJ1-5; D may be TRBD1 (5 bases). V lost 6 bases and J 3 bases, leaving 12 bases between the germline ends. The length of the CDR3 is 14 residues. Germline V gene lookup returns CDR1 MNHEY and CDR2 SVGAGI. CDR3 protein: CASRSDRNNQPQHF. CDR3 nucleotide sequence: TGTGCCAGCAGATCTGACAGAAACAATCAGCCCCAGCATTTT.

This clonotype occurred a few times. The chain carries TRBV20-1 and TRBJ2-4, with 9 nucleotides matching TRBD1. The DNA end is more similar to TRBJ2-7, so the J call may be wrong. CDR1 is DFQATT and CDR2 is SNEGSKA in the germline V gene (reference sequence). The CDR3 runs to 14 residues. The CDR3 nucleotides are TGCAGTCCAGAGGCGGGACAGGGTCGTTACGAGCAGTACTTC. Translating it yields CSPEAGQGRYEQYF.

This clonotype was seen only a few times. This chain joins TRBV18 and TRBJ1-1; D unresolved. This CDR3 comprises 14 residues. CDR1 KGHSH and CDR2 LQKENI come from the germline V gene. V dropped 1 base and J dropped 1 base, with 7 bases sitting between them. CDR3 sequence (DNA): TGTGCCAGCTCACCACTAGCGCCGAACACTGAAGCTTTCTTT. This translates into CASSPLAPNTEAFF.

This clonotype has more than one count but fewer than ten. The chain joins TRBV7-9 to TRBJ1-1; weak D call: TRBD1 (6 bases). Trimming cost V 4 bases and J 4 bases, with 13 bases left between them. Germline values: CDR1 SEHNR, CDR2 FQNEAQ (reference sequence). There are 14 residues in the CDR3. The chain's CDR3 is CASSSTGLRTEAFF. In DNA form, the CDR3 reads TGTGCCAGCAGCTCTACAGGGCTTCGCACTGAAGCTTTCTTT.

This clonotype occurred a few times. This chain joins TRBV12-3 or TRBV12-4 and TRBJ1-6; perhaps TRBD1 as D (6 bases). Trimming left V 5 bases short and J 7 bases short, with 9 bases between. The CDR3 contains 13 residues. The chain's CDR3 is CASSRGGNSPLHF. For the CDR3, the DNA is TGTGCCAGCAGTAGAGGGGGGAATTCACCCCTCCACTTT.

The sample holds a few counts of this clonotype. The V call is TRBV6-6, the J call TRBJ2-5, with 13 bases lining up with TRBD2. Germline V lookup: CDR1 MNHNY, CDR2 SVGAGI (reference sequence). The trim removed 4 bases at V and 1 base at J, leaving 3 bases unmatched. There are 16 residues in the CDR3. The CDR3 DNA reads as TGTGCCAGCAGTTCCTGGACTAGCGGGGGCCAAGAGACCCAGTACTTC. This codes for CASSSWTSGGQETQYF.

This chain joins TRBV24-1 and TRBJ2-3; D is unresolved. The CDR3 has 15 amino acids. The ends were cut back, 0 bases at V and 1 base at J, with 7 bases in the middle. Germline V lookup: CDR1 KGHDR, CDR2 SFDVKD. CDR3 nucleotides: TGTGCCACCAGTGATTTGCTTTTGGGCACAGATACGCAGTATTTT. Protein sequence: CATSDLLLGTDTQYF.

This clonotype was found many times. The genes are TRBV7-9 and TRBJ2-7; D is possibly TRBD1 or TRBD2 (5 bases each). V lost 5 bases and J 6 bases, leaving 8 bases between the germline ends. The CDR3 is made up of 11 amino acids. Germline values: CDR1 SEHNR, CDR2 FQNEAQ (reference sequence). This chain's CDR3 is CASSPGTEQYF. CDR3 DNA sequence: TGTGCCAGCAGCCCAGGGACCGAGCAGTACTTC.

This chain connects TRBV21-1 to TRBJ2-4; the D call in the table, TRBD1, was not verified against the DNA. TRBV21-1 is tagged as a pseudogene. The CDR3 covers 15 residues. The CDR3 reads CASIFGQAGKNIQYF. Here the CDR3 DNA reads TGTGCCAGCATCTTCGGACAGGCCGGGAAAAACATTCAGTACTTC.